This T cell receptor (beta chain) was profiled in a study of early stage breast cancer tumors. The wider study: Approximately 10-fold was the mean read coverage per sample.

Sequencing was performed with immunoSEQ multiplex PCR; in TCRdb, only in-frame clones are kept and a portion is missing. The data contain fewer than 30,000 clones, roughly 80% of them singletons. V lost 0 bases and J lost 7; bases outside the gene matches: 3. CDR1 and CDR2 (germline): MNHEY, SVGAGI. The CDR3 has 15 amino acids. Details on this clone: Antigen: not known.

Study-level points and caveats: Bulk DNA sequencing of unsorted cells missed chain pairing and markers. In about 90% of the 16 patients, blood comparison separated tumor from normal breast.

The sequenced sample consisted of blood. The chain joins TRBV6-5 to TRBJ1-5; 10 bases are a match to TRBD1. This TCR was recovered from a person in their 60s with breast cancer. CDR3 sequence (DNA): TGTGCCAGCAGTTACTCAGGGACAGGGGCACAGCCCCAGCATTTT. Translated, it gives CASSYSGTGAQPQHF.